The sample holds a few counts of the clone carrying this T cell receptor beta chain. Its antigen remains unidentified. This sample is part of a study of blood T cells in healthy people across ages. V was shortened by 1 base and J by 2 bases, with 12 bases between the two germline ends. This CDR3 contains 17 residues. Overall study findings and caveats: Estimates based on one million T cells were treated as lower bounds. Any changes in expanded clonotypes were possibly confounded, as donor CMV status remained unknown. Older individuals had lower TCR beta diversity per million T cells (the decline was roughly linear).

Then a second PCR, running about 7 to 11 cycles, was carried out with a sample-barcoded 5' primer and a J-beta primer mix. Every cDNA was tagged by a template-switch adaptor with 12 random nucleotides. TCRdb reanalysed the 5' RACE reads using MiXCR and keeps one entry per CDR3 protein. The data show about 800,000 distinct CDR3 sequences, around 45% seen once. J is TRBJ2-6 and V is TRBV12-3 or TRBV12-4, with TRBD1 as a possible D gene (5 bases). The sample taken for sequencing was blood. The TCR was taken from a man aged 80 or over in good health. This CDR3 reads CASSLGSGPPGANVLTF. CDR3 DNA: TGTGCCAGCAGTTTAGGTTCAGGGCCACCTGGGGCCAACGTCCTGACTTTC.